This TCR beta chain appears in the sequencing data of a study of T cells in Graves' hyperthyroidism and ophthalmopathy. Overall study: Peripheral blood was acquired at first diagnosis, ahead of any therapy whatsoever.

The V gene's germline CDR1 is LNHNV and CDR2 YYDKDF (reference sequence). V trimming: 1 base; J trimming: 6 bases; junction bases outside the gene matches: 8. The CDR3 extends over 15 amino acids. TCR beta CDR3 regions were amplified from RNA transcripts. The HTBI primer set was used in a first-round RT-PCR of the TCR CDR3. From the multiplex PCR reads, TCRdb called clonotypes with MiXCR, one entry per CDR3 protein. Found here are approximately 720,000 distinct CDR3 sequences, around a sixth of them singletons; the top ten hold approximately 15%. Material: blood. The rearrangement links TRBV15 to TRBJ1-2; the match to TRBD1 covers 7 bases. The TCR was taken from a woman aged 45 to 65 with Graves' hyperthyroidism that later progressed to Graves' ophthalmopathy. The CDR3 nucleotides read TGTGCCACCAGCAGAGGAGACAGGGCGCCCCATGGCTACACCTTC. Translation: CATSRGDRAPHGYTF.